This TCR beta chain was found in a study of blood T cell repertoires in COVID-19. Study-wide context: Material from acute and convalescent COVID-19 was sourced from the United States, Italy and Spain. Nucleic acid was either cDNA or gDNA, and it came from T cells, B-cell-depleted T cells, or PBMCs.

The CDR3 covers 15 residues. Trimming removed 6 bases from V and 0 bases from J, with 14 bases in between. Germline CDR1 is MNHEY and CDR2 is SMNVEV (reference sequence). Source study methods: The assay estimated nucleated cells by amplifying reference gene primers. Produced via immunoSEQ multiplex PCR; TCRdb's table is partial and in-frame only. V and J calls and clone size are copied from that table; D and trimming were computed from the DNA. The sample holds 150,000 or so clones; roughly 88% are singletons and the top ten take 0.63%. Seattle patients were enrolled during active infection and followed longitudinally.

This sequence was found in a man between 60 and 75 years old with COVID-19, enrolled during active disease. V usage is TRBV27 and J usage is TRBJ1-1; D may be TRBD1 (5 bases). Sequencing was done on a sample of peripheral blood. DNA of the CDR3: TGTGCCAGCAGCTATCGACAGAACCTGAACACTGAAGCTTTCTTT. It translates to CASSYRQNLNTEAFF.